What follows are 16 T cell receptor beta chains derived from one specimen sequenced in a study of blood T cell repertoires in COVID-19. Produced via immunoSEQ multiplex PCR; TCRdb's table is partial and in-frame only. The sample contains about 160,000 clones, over 70% of which appear only once. Source material: PBMCs or T cells enriched from blood (not recorded which). The receptors here all came from a woman in her thirties or forties with acute COVID-19.

The rearrangement links TRBV5-6 to TRBJ2-2, with D possibly TRBD1 on 5 matching bases. Germline-derived CDR1 and CDR2 are SGHDT and YYEEEE. With 4 bases removed from V and 2 bases from J, the gap between germline ends came to 15 bases. The CDR3 has 16 amino acids. CDR3 coding DNA: TGTGCCAGCAGCACCTTCTACAGGTCCAACACCGGGGAGCTGTTTTTT. Amino acid sequence: CASSTFYRSNTGELFF. Full variable domain (outside the CDR3, taken from reference TRBV5-6 and TRBJ2-2): DAGVTQSPTHLIKTRGQQVTLRCSPKSGHDTVSWYQQALGQGPQFIFQYYEEEERQRGNFPDRFSGHQFPNYSSELNVNALLLGDSALYLCASSTFYRSNTGELFFGEGSRLTVL.

The chain combines TRBV18 with TRBJ2-1, with TRBD2 matching over 12 bases. Germline CDR1 is KGHSH and CDR2 is LQKENI. The CDR3 spans 16 residues. V gave up 3 bases and J gave up 3 bases; unmatched junction bases: 3. The CDR3 sequence is CASSPGTSGRYNEQFF. The CDR3 nucleotides read TGTGCCAGCTCACCGGGGACTAGCGGGCGCTACAATGAGCAGTTCTTC.

The genes are TRBV5-6 and TRBJ1-3, with D tentatively TRBD1 (6 bases). Trimming cost V 0 bases and J 3 bases, with 10 bases left between them. The germline V gene encodes CDR1 SGHDT and CDR2 YYEEEE. CDR3 length: 15 residues. As DNA, the CDR3 is TGTGCCAGCAGCTTGGGGGGGCACATTGGAAACACCATATATTTT. Translating it yields CASSLGGHIGNTIYF.

The chain recombines TRBV7-9 with TRBJ2-3; 11 positions match TRBD1. The V gene's germline CDR1 is SEHNR and CDR2 FQNEAQ (reference sequence). The length of the CDR3 is 14 residues. V lost 4 bases to trimming and J lost 4 bases; unmatched junction nucleotides: 1. CDR3: CASSWDRGADTQYF. CDR3 nucleotides: TGTGCCAGCAGCTGGGACAGGGGGGCAGATACGCAGTATTTT.

The chain combines TRBV2 with TRBJ2-3, with D tentatively TRBD2 (6 bases). Per germline, CDR1 SNHLY and CDR2 FYNNEI. The CDR3 contains 15 residues. With 5 bases removed from V and 3 bases from J, the gap between germline ends came to 15 bases. This CDR3 is CASSSWGVGTDTQYF. Written as DNA, the CDR3 is TGTGCCAGCAGTAGTTGGGGGGTAGGAACAGATACGCAGTATTTT.

The rearrangement joins TRBV29-1 to TRBJ2-3; 8 positions match TRBD2. J was trimmed by 3 bases and V by 6 bases; bases with no gene match: 17. Germline values: CDR1 SQVTM, CDR2 ANQGSEA. The CDR3 loop spans 17 amino acids. CDR3 DNA sequence: TGCAGCGTCGGGCGAGGGGCGGGAGGAACTTTAACAGATACGCAGTATTTT. It specifies CSVGRGAGGTLTDTQYF.

The chain has TRBV7-2 and TRBJ2-7; maybe TRBD2 (7 bases). The V gene lost 3 bases and the J gene lost 0 bases, with 12 bases spanning the gap. This CDR3 spans 15 amino acids. Per the germline V gene, CDR1 is SGHTA and CDR2 is FQGNSA. Here the CDR3 reads CASSFGGGLSYEQYF. CDR3 coding DNA: TGTGCCAGCAGCTTTGGGGGGGGGCTCTCCTACGAGCAGTACTTC.

As DNA, the CDR3 is TGTGCCAGCAGACTAGCGGGAGGGCGGGAGACCCAGTACTTC. Encoded protein: CASRLAGGRETQYF. This chain joins TRBV5-6 and TRBJ2-5; 13 nucleotides match TRBD2. Germline CDR1 reads SGHDT; CDR2 reads YYEEEE. The trim removed 5 bases at V and 5 bases at J, leaving 3 bases unmatched. This CDR3 is built from 14 residues.

The V and J genes are TRBV29-1 and TRBJ1-3; 7 positions agree with TRBD1. This CDR3 spans 12 amino acids. CDR1 SQVTM and CDR2 ANQGSEA come from the germline V gene. After removal of 3 bases from V and 4 bases from J, the junction contained 0 bases not matched to a gene. The CDR3 region is CSVEGQGNTIYF. The DNA of the CDR3 is TGCAGCGTTGAGGGACAGGGAAACACCATATATTTT.

This clone was seen only a few times. The chain is built from TRBV12-5 and TRBJ2-1; 10 bases are a match to TRBD2. V shed 2 bases and J 8 bases; nucleotides not matched to a gene: 6. The germline gives CDR1 LGHNT, CDR2 FRNRAP. The CDR3 loop spans 15 amino acids. The CDR3 is CASGLSSGSRDEQFF. CDR3 nucleotides: TGTGCTAGTGGTTTGTCTAGCGGGAGTAGGGATGAGCAGTTCTTC.

Only a few counts were recorded for this clone. Here the CDR3 reads CASSVENTGGTGYTF. The CDR3 nucleotides are TGTGCCAGCAGCGTAGAGAATACAGGGGGCACTGGCTACACCTTC. V is TRBV9 and J is TRBJ1-2, with 9 bases aligning to TRBD1. Germline CDR1 SGDLS, CDR2 YYNGEE. The CDR3 is made up of 15 amino acids. After removal of 0 bases from V and 7 bases from J, the junction contained 7 bases not matched to a gene. Filled out from reference TRBV9 and TRBJ1-2, the complete variable domain reads DSGVTQTPKHLITATGQRVTLRCSPRSGDLSVYWYQQSLDQGLQFLIQYYNGEERAKGNILERFSAQQFPDLHSELNLSSLELGDSALYFCASSVENTGGTGYTFGSGTRLTVV.

The rearrangement uses TRBV6-1 and TRBJ2-5; unclear D gene. The V gene's germline CDR1 is MNHNS and CDR2 SASEGT. CDR3 size: 12 residues. V was clipped by 2 bases and J by 5 bases, with 6 bases between them. CDR3 coding DNA: TGTGCCAGCAGTGAACCCCCGGAGACCCAGTACTTC. Encoded protein: CASSEPPETQYF.

This chain connects TRBV19 to TRBJ2-6; no clear D gene. This CDR3 has 18 residues. Per the germline V gene, CDR1 is LNHDA and CDR2 is SQIVND (reference sequence). The germline V and J ends were trimmed by 7 bases and 1 base, with 20 bases remaining between them. The CDR3 is CASTTYRGEKSGANVLTF. In nucleotides, the CDR3 is TGTGCCAGTACCACTTACCGCGGAGAAAAGTCTGGGGCCAACGTCCTGACTTTC.

The chain joins TRBV28 to TRBJ2-6; a weak D match, TRBD2 (6 bases). CDR1 is MDHEN and CDR2 is SYDVKM in the germline V gene. This CDR3 contains 16 residues. The V and J ends lost 10 bases and 3 bases respectively, with 19 bases between them. CDR3 DNA: TGTGCCACCCGGGTGGCGGGATCGTATGGGGCCAACGTCCTGACTTTC. Translation: CATRVAGSYGANVLTF.

V is TRBV2 and J is TRBJ2-7; TRBD2 matches at 7 bases. CDR3 length: 14 amino acids. The J segment lost 7 bases and the V segment lost 4 bases, leaving 10 bases of the junction unmatched. Per the germline V gene, CDR1 is SNHLY and CDR2 is FYNNEI. Here the CDR3 DNA reads TGTGCCAGCAGTGCCCGGGCGGGAGTGCCGGAGCAGTACTTC. Residues: CASSARAGVPEQYF.

V is TRBV28 and J is TRBJ2-5; TRBD1 aligns across 11 bases. Per the germline V gene, CDR1 is MDHEN and CDR2 is SYDVKM. CDR3 length: 18 residues. With 5 bases clipped from V and 3 bases from J, the junction kept 14 bases outside the gene matches. CDR3: CASSAFGGTGGDEETQYF. The CDR3 DNA sequence: TGTGCCAGCAGTGCATTTGGCGGGACAGGGGGAGACGAAGAGACCCAGTACTTC.